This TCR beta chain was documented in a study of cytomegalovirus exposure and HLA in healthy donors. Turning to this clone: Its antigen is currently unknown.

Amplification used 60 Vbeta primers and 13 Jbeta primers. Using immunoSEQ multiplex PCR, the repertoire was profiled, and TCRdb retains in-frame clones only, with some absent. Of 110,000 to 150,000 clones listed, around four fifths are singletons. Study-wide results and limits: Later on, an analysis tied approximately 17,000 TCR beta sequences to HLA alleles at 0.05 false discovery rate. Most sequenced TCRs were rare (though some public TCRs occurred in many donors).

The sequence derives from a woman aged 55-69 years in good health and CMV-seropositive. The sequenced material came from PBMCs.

The CDR3 region is CSITGNSYNEQFF. The CDR3 DNA is TGCAGCATCACAGGGAATTCCTACAATGAGCAGTTCTTC. V and J are TRBV29-1 and TRBJ2-1; TRBD1 is a possible D gene (6 bases). This CDR3 spans 13 amino acids. V dropped 8 bases and J dropped 1 base, with 12 bases sitting between them. Germline-derived CDR1 and CDR2 are SQVTM and ANQGSEA.